Below, 31 T cell receptor beta chains from the same sample are listed, as sequenced in a study of molecular identifiers for immune sequencing clone quantification. Using its own MiXCR run on the PCR reads, TCRdb lists one record per CDR3 protein. The sample yields under 600,000 distinct CDR3 sequences, over 20% seen once. Sequencing was done on a sample of naive CD8+ T cells from blood, with Jurkat cell RNA spiked in. Subset: FACS-sorted CD8+CD4-CCR7+CD45RA+ naive T cells. These receptors originate from a human donor in good health. Some libraries in this study had Jurkat cell RNA spiked in.

This chain connects TRBV7-2 to TRBJ2-7, with TRBD1 matching over 9 bases. CDR1 and CDR2 (germline): SGHTA, FQGNSA. This CDR3 has 16 amino acids. The V segment lost 4 bases and the J segment 2 bases; nucleotides outside the gene matches: 9. The CDR3, as DNA: TGTGCCAGCAGCTCAGCTTTCGGACAGGGGACCTACGAGCAGTACTTC. Amino acid sequence: CASSSAFGQGTYEQYF.

This clonotype occurred many times. V is TRBV4-2 and J is TRBJ2-7; TRBD2 matches 8 bases. The germline V gene has CDR1 LGHNA and CDR2 YNFKEQ. This CDR3 region has 16 residues. J lost 0 bases, V lost 0 bases, and 4 bases had no gene match. The CDR3 region is CASSQEASGLSYEQYF. The CDR3 DNA sequence: TGTGCCAGCAGCCAAGAAGCTAGCGGGCTCTCCTACGAGCAGTACTTC.

At least ten counts were recorded for this clonotype. The chain employs TRBV30 and TRBJ1-1, with D unclear. The germline V and J ends were trimmed by 0 bases and 4 bases, with 6 bases remaining between them. CDR1 GTSNPN and CDR2 SVGIG come from the germline V gene (reference sequence). The CDR3 loop spans 12 amino acids. The CDR3 region is CAWSVFATEAFF. The CDR3 region has the DNA TGTGCCTGGAGTGTATTTGCCACTGAAGCTTTCTTT.

This clonotype was seen at least ten times. The rearrangement links TRBV5-1 to TRBJ2-5; D ambiguous. Per the germline V gene, CDR1 is SGHRS and CDR2 is YFSETQ. The CDR3 totals 13 residues. The V end was cut by 7 bases, the J end by 0 bases, with 10 bases between. The CDR3 loop reads CASRPGDQETQYF. CDR3 in DNA: TGCGCCAGCCGTCCTGGAGACCAAGAGACCCAGTACTTC.

Of note for this clonotype: Since a much larger clone is just one base distant, this may be a read error. The CDR3 ends on some other residue instead of the conserved phenylalanine or tryptophan, so this is likely a read error. V is TRBV6-5 and J is TRBJ2-5; D might be TRBD2 (6 bases). CDR1 is MNHEY and CDR2 is SVGAGI in the germline V gene. CDR3 length equals 13 residues. V was shortened by 0 bases and J by 5 bases, with 7 bases between the two germline ends. The CDR3 sequence is CASSYSGRETQYL. In DNA form, the CDR3 reads TGTGCCAGCAGTTACTCAGGGAGGGAGACCCAGTACCTC.

This clonotype has a count of ten or more. The gene calls are TRBV9 and TRBJ2-1; TRBD2 matches 9 bases. Germline V gene sequence: CDR1 SGDLS, CDR2 YYNGEE. J lost 0 bases, V lost 10 bases, and 11 bases had no gene match. The CDR3 totals 16 residues. The CDR3 loop is CAAALAGPNSYNEQFF. In DNA, the CDR3 is TGTGCCGCTGCGCTAGCGGGACCCAACTCCTACAATGAGCAGTTCTTC.

This chain uses TRBV12-3 or TRBV12-4 with TRBJ2-4; 9 positions agree with TRBD1. This CDR3 contains 17 residues. V gave up 3 bases and J gave up 3 bases; unmatched junction bases: 9. CDR3 nucleotides: TGTGCCAGCAGTTTTCCCGGACAGGGGAGCGACAAAAACATTCAGTACTTC. Amino acid sequence: CASSFPGQGSDKNIQYF.

This clonotype was observed a single time. The chain joins TRBV2 to TRBJ2-5; 12 bases agree with TRBD2. The CDR3 totals 16 residues. Germline trimming cut 2 bases from V and 1 base from J; bases unmatched to any gene: 2. The V gene's germline CDR1 is SNHLY and CDR2 FYNNEI. CDR3 in DNA: TGTGCCAGCAGTGAATCGGGACTAGCGGGCCAAGAGACCCAGTACTTC. Residues: CASSESGLAGQETQYF.

V and J are TRBV5-6 and TRBJ1-5; 8 bases match TRBD1. CDR3 length: 14 amino acids. Per germline, CDR1 SGHDT and CDR2 YYEEEE. J was trimmed by 7 bases and V by 2 bases; bases with no gene match: 5. CDR3 in DNA: TGTGCCAGCAGCTTCTGGACAGGGAACCAGCCCCAGCATTTT. It is translated as CASSFWTGNQPQHF.

This clonotype was seen at least ten times. V gene TRBV4-3 combines with J gene TRBJ1-1; D gene ambiguous. Germline V gene lookup returns CDR1 LGHNA and CDR2 YSLEER. The V gene lost 0 bases and the J gene lost 6 bases, with 14 bases spanning the gap. This CDR3 contains 15 residues. CDR3 loop: CASSQDEVIRSEAFF. As DNA, the CDR3 is TGCGCCAGCAGCCAAGATGAGGTGATTCGGTCTGAAGCTTTCTTT.

In the case of this clonotype: A much larger clone lies a single base off, so this may be a read error. V usage is TRBV7-2 and J usage is TRBJ1-1, with D possibly matching TRBD1 (5 bases). Per germline, CDR1 SGHTA and CDR2 FQGNSA. This CDR3 is built from 13 residues. The V end was cut by 8 bases, the J end by 6 bases, with 16 bases between. DNA of the CDR3: TGTGCCAGCTGCTCGGACATCGTGGCTGAAGCTTTCTTT. It specifies CASCSDIVAEAFF.

At least ten counts were recorded for this clonotype. The rearrangement links TRBV5-1 to TRBJ2-5; D unresolved. CDR1 SGHRS and CDR2 YFSETQ come from the germline V gene. The CDR3 loop spans 12 amino acids. V lost 2 bases, J lost 0 bases, and 2 bases lay in between. CDR3 residues: CASSFDQETQYF. The CDR3 bases are TGCGCCAGCAGCTTTGACCAAGAGACCCAGTACTTC.

On this clonotype itself: A much larger clone differs by one base, so this may be a read error. This rearrangement joins TRBV12-3 or TRBV12-4 to TRBJ2-7; tentatively, D is TRBD2 (5 bases). There are 12 residues in the CDR3. The CDR3 region is CASSTGNYEQCF. DNA of the CDR3: TGTGCCAGCAGTACGGGGAACTACGAGCAGTGCTTC.

As concerns this clonotype: This may come from a read error, since a much larger clone is one base off. The chain carries TRBV20-1 and TRBJ1-3; D call uncertain. Germline loops: CDR1 DFQATT, CDR2 SNEGSKA (reference sequence). CDR3 size: 14 residues. The CDR3 DNA reads TGCAGTGCTAGAATCTCGAACTCTGGATACACCATATATTTT. Translating it yields CSARISNSGYTIYF.

This clonotype was picked up many times. The chain is built from TRBV6-5 and TRBJ2-7; D might be TRBD1 (5 bases). Trimming removed 2 bases at V and 6 bases at J, with 11 bases between. The CDR3 spans 13 residues. Germline values: CDR1 MNHEY, CDR2 SVGAGI. The CDR3 protein is CASSYRGSSEQYF. The DNA for the CDR3 is TGTGCCAGCAGTTACAGGGGAAGTTCCGAGCAGTACTTC.

This clonotype occurred many times. The rearrangement uses TRBV4-1 and TRBJ1-3; unclear D gene. V was cut by 0 bases and J by 2 bases, with 11 bases left in between. The CDR3 sequence is 16 residues long. Germline CDR1 reads MGHRA; CDR2 reads YSYEKL. The chain's CDR3 is CASSQDRPPPGNTIYF. CDR3 nucleotides: TGCGCCAGCAGCCAAGATCGCCCCCCCCCTGGAAACACCATATATTTT.

Regarding this clonotype: This may stem from a read error, because a much larger clone lies one nucleotide away. The chain combines TRBV20-1 with TRBJ2-7; D is unclear. The germline V gene has CDR1 DFQATT and CDR2 SNEGSKA (reference sequence). The CDR3 covers 11 residues. CDR3 sequence: CSARDTYEPYF. Written as DNA, the CDR3 is TGCAGTGCTAGAGATACCTACGAGCCGTACTTC.

This clonotype was seen many times. V is TRBV4-3 and J is TRBJ2-6; D not resolved. The ends were cut back, 3 bases at V and 0 bases at J, with 6 bases in the middle. Germline V lookup: CDR1 LGHNA, CDR2 YSLEER. CDR3 size: 15 residues. The CDR3 nucleotides read TGCGCCAGCAGCCAGGGTACCTCTGGGGCCAACGTCCTGACTTTC. Residues: CASSQGTSGANVLTF.

The rearrangement uses TRBV20-1 and TRBJ2-2, with a tentative D call TRBD1 (7 bases). The CDR3 runs 16 residues. Germline CDR1 reads DFQATT; CDR2 reads SNEGSKA (reference sequence). Trimming left V 5 bases short and J 4 bases short, with 20 bases between. As DNA, the CDR3 is TGCAGTGCTCGACCTTTCAGGGGGGAAGGCACCGGGGAGCTGTTTTTT. Translating gives CSARPFRGEGTGELFF.

As to this clonotype: A much larger clone sits a single nucleotide away, making a read error possible. The J gene is TRBJ1-5, the V gene TRBV24-1; TRBD1 aligns across 7 bases. Germline assignment: CDR1 KGHDR and CDR2 SFDVKD. This CDR3 contains 18 residues. V trimming: 3 bases; J trimming: 0 bases; junction bases outside the gene matches: 10. In DNA form, the CDR3 reads TGTGCCACCAGTGATCCACCGGGACAGCGATATAGCAATCAGCCCCAGCATTTT. Its translation is CATSDPPGQRYSNQPQHF.

This clonotype was detected many times. V gene TRBV19 combines with J gene TRBJ1-1; D unresolved. V was pared by 3 bases and J by 4 bases, with 9 bases between. CDR1 and CDR2 (germline): LNHDA, SQIVND (reference sequence). CDR3 size: 13 residues. DNA of the CDR3: TGTGCCAGTAGTATTGGACTCACCACTGAAGCTTTCTTT. Amino acids: CASSIGLTTEAFF.

This clonotype was observed a handful of times. The J gene is TRBJ1-2, the V gene TRBV7-6; D not certain. CDR3 size: 14 residues. The V and J ends lost 0 bases and 6 bases respectively, with 11 bases between them. CDR1 and CDR2 (germline): SGHVS, FNYEAQ. CDR3 bases: TGTGCCAGCAGCTTAGCGTCCGGGGAGGATGGCTACACCTTC. It encodes CASSLASGEDGYTF.

This clonotype was found many times. The chain uses TRBV5-1 and TRBJ1-3; a weak D match, TRBD1 (5 bases). CDR3 length: 15 residues. Per the germline V gene, CDR1 is SGHRS and CDR2 is YFSETQ. V was clipped by 4 bases and J by 0 bases, with 11 bases between them. In DNA, the CDR3 is TGCGCCAGCAGCGCTGACAGCAACTCTGGAAACACCATATATTTT. Protein product: CASSADSNSGNTIYF.

This clonotype was observed once. The conserved final phenylalanine or tryptophan is absent from the CDR3, which likely points to a read error. The chain links TRBV28 to TRBJ2-2, with D maybe TRBD2 (6 bases). The germline V and J ends were trimmed by 5 bases and 4 bases, with 23 bases remaining between them. Per germline, CDR1 MDHEN and CDR2 SYDVKM. This CDR3 spans 18 amino acids. The CDR3 reads CASSPLAGGPKITGELFL. CDR3 coding DNA: TGTGCCAGCAGTCCCCTAGCAGGAGGGCCTAAAATCACCGGGGAGCTGTTTCTT.

This clonotype has more than one count but fewer than ten. The chain links TRBV18 to TRBJ2-7; D remains unclear. CDR3 length equals 13 residues. V was clipped by 4 bases and J by 0 bases, with 7 bases between them. Germline V CDR1 and CDR2: KGHSH, LQKENI. CDR3 sequence: CASSRPSSYEQYF. The CDR3 bases are TGTGCCAGCTCACGTCCGAGCTCCTACGAGCAGTACTTC.

The sample holds many counts of this clonotype. The chain is built from TRBV12-3 or TRBV12-4 and TRBJ2-5; D might be TRBD1 or TRBD2, each matching 5 bases. Trimming took off 3 bases at V and 1 base at J, with 9 bases between the two ends. The CDR3 is 14 residues long. CDR3 in DNA: TGTGCCAGCAGTTTTTACGGGGCCCAAGAGACCCAGTACTTC. Translating it yields CASSFYGAQETQYF.

The gene calls are TRBV19 and TRBJ1-4; D gene ambiguous. This CDR3 has 13 amino acids. CDR1 is LNHDA and CDR2 is SQIVND in the germline V gene (reference sequence). V was cut by 5 bases and J by 0 bases, with 4 bases left in between. The chain's CDR3 is CASSGTTNEKLFF. The CDR3 DNA follows: TGTGCCAGTAGTGGTACAACTAATGAAAAACTGTTTTTT.

This clonotype was picked up many times. One junction end disagrees with the germline gene, perhaps due to a read error. The chain uses TRBV27 and TRBJ2-1, with TRBD2 matching over 10 bases. Germline V CDR1 and CDR2: MNHEY, SMNVEV (reference sequence). The CDR3 runs 13 residues. The CDR3 region has the DNA TGTGCCAGCAGTCCCGGACTAGCGGAGGTCATGATCTTC. Protein sequence: CASSPGLAEVMIF.

The chain joins TRBV30 to TRBJ1-4; 9 bases line up with TRBD1. The CDR3 runs 15 residues. Germline V gene sequence: CDR1 GTSNPN, CDR2 SVGIG (reference sequence). The junction had 11 bases not matched to a gene; V was cut back by 5 bases and J by 7 bases. The chain's CDR3 is CAWGGTGIMGEKLFF. DNA for the CDR3: TGTGCCTGGGGTGGGACAGGGATTATGGGTGAAAAACTGTTTTTT.

On this clonotype: This may arise from a read error, as a much more abundant clone is one base away. The genes are TRBV7-2 and TRBJ2-1; 12 bases agree with TRBD1. The CDR3 spans 15 residues. From germline, CDR1 is SGHTA and CDR2 FQGNSA. CDR3 DNA: TGTGCCAGCAGGGGACAGGGGGCGGAGTACAATGAGCAGTCCTTC. Residues: CASRGQGAEYNEQSF.

With regard to this clonotype: A much bigger clone sits one base away, suggesting this may be a read error. This chain connects TRBV7-6 to TRBJ2-3, with TRBD1 identical over 9 bases. This CDR3 region has 17 residues. Germline CDR1 SGHVS, CDR2 FNYEAQ. V gave up 1 base and J gave up 2 bases; unmatched junction bases: 7. This CDR3 is CASSLECGQGFTDTQYF. The CDR3 region has the DNA TGTGCCAGCAGCTTAGAGTGCGGACAGGGGTTCACAGATACGCAGTATTTT.